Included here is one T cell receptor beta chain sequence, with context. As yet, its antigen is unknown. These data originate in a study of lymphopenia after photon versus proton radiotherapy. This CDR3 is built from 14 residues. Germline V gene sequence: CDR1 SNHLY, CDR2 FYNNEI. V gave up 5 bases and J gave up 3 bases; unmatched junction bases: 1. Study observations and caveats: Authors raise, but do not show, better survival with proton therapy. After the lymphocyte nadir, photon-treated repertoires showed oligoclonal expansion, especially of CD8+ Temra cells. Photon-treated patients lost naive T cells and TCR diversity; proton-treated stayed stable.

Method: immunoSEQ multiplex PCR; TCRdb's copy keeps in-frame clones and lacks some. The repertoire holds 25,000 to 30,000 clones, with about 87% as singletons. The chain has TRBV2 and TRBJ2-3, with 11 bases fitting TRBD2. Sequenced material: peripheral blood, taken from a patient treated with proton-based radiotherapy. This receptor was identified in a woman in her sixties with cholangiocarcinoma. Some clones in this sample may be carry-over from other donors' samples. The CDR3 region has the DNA TGTGCCAGCAGTACTAGCGGGAGTACAGATACGCAGTATTTT. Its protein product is CASSTSGSTDTQYF.